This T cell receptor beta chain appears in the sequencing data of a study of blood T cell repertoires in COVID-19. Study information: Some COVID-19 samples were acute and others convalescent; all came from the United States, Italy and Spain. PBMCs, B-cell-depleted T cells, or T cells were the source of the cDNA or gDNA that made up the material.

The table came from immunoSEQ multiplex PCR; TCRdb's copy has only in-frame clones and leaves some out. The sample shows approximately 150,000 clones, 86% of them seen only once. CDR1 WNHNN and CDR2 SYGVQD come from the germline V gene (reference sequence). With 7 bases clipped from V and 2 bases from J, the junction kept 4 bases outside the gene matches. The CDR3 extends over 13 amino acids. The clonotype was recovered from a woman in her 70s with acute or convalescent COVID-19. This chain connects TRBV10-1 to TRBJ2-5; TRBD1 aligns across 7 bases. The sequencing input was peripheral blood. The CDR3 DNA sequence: TGCGCCAGCAACGAGGGACAGCAAGAGACCCAGTACTTC. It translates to CASNEGQQETQYF.